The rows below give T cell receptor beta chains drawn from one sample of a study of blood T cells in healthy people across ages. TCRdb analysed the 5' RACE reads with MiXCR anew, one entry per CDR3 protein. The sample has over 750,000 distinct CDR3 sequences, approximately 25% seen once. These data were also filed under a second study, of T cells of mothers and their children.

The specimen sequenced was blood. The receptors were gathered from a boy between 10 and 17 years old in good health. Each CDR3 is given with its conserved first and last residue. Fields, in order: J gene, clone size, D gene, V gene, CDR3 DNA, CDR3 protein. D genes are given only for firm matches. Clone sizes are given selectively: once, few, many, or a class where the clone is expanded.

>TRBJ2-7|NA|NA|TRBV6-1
TGTCGGTCGAGCGGTGTGCTTTCCTACGAGCAGTACTTC
CRSSGVLSYEQYF
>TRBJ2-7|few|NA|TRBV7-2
TGTGCCAGCAGCCCGGGACTCTTCAGCTCCTACGAGCAGTACTTC
CASSPGLFSSYEQYF
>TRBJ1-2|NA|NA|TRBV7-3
TGTGCCAGCAGCCTAGGATCCGGTGGCGGCTACACCTTC
CASSLGSGGGYTF
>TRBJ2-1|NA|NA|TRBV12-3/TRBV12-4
TGTGCCAGCAGTTTTGGCGGCGGCCATGAGCAGTTCTTC
CASSFGGGHEQFF
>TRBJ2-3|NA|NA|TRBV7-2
TGTGCCAGCAGTCAATGGGCTGCAGATACGCAGTATTTT
CASSQWAADTQYF
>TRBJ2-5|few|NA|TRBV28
TGTGCCAGCAGCCTGGGGTATTCCGAGACCCAGTACTTC
CASSLGYSETQYF
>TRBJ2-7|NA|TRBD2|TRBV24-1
TGTGCCACCAGTGATTTAATAGCGGGGGGAACAAATGAGCAGTACTTC
CATSDLIAGGTNEQYF
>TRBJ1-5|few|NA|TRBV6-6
TGTGCCAGCAGCGGGGGGAGGGCGCAGCCCCAGCATTTT
CASSGGRAQPQHF
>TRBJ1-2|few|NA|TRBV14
TGTGCCAGCAGCCAAGGCCGCGGAGTGATTTATGGCTACACCTTC
CASSQGRGVIYGYTF
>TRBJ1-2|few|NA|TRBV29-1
TGCAGCGTTGAACCGACGGAGTTGGATGGCTACACCTTC
CSVEPTELDGYTF
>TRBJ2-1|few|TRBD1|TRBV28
TGTGCCAGCTGGGGACAGGGTGAGGTAAATGAGCAGTTCTTC
CASWGQGEVNEQFF
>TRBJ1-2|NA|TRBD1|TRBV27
TGTGCCAGCGGAAACAGGGGGCGGGTTGGCTACACCTTC
CASGNRGRVGYTF
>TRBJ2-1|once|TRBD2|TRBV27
TGTGCCAGCTCCGATACGGCGGGGGGGTTCAATGAGCAGTTCTTC
CASSDTAGGFNEQFF
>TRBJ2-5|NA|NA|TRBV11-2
TGTGCCAGCAGCTTAGAACCCGATGAGACCCAGTACTTC
CASSLEPDETQYF
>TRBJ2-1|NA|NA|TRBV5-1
TGCGCCAGCAGCTTGGAGGGGGTCAGGGGAGACAATGAGCAGTTCTTC
CASSLEGVRGDNEQFF
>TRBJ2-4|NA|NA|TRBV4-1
TGCGCCAGCAGCCCCCGGGATATAGCCAAAAACATTCAGTACTTC
CASSPRDIAKNIQYF
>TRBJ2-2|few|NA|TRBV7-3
TGTGCCAGCAGCCAGGGCGCTCAGCCCACCGGGGAGCTGTTTTTT
CASSQGAQPTGELFF
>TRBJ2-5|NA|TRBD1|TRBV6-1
TGTGCCAATTCCCGGGACAGACAGGAGACCCAGTACTTC
CANSRDRQETQYF
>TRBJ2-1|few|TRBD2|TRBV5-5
TGTGCCAGCAGCTTGGTGATAGCGGGGAGTAATGAGCAGTTCTTC
CASSLVIAGSNEQFF
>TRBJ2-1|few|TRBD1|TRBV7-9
TGTGCCAGCAGCTTATTAGGGACAGGGAGCTACAATGAGCAGTTCTTC
CASSLLGTGSYNEQFF
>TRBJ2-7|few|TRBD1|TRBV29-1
TGCAGCGTTGAGACAGGGGTAGCCTACGAGCAGTACTTC
CSVETGVAYEQYF
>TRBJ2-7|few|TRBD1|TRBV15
TGTGCCACCAGCAGAGACCTGGACAGGGTCGGTGGAGAGCAGTACTTC
CATSRDLDRVGGEQYF
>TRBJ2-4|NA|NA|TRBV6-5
TGTGCCAGCAGTACCAGGGAAAACATTCAGTACTTC
CASSTRENIQYF
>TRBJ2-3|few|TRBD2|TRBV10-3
TGTGCCATCGCTAGCGGGGGGAGCACAGATACGCAGTATTTT
CAIASGGSTDTQYF
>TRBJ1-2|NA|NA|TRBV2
TGTGCCAGCAGTGAGGGGGAAACCTATGGCTACACCTTC
CASSEGETYGYTF
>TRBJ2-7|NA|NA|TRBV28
TGTGCCAGCAGTGGAACAGGACTGTCCCTCTACGAGCAGTACTTC
CASSGTGLSLYEQYF
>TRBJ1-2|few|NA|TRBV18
TGTGCCAGCTCACCAGGTCCAGGGGCTACGAGCTACACCTTC
CASSPGPGATSYTF
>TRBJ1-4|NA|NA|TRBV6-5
TGTGCCAGCGGCCGGGAAGGGCTTGGCGAAAAACTGTTTTTT
CASGREGLGEKLFF
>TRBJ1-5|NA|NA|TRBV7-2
TGTGCCAGCAGCTTAGAGGGTTGGTATGGCAATCAGCCCCAGCATTTT
CASSLEGWYGNQPQHF
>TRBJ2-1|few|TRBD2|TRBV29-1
TGCAGCGTTGGTGGGACTAGCTCCTACAATGAGCAGTTCTTC
CSVGGTSSYNEQFF
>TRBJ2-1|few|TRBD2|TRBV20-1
TGCAGTGCTAGTGGGACTAGCGGAAACAATGAGCAGTTCTTC
CSASGTSGNNEQFF
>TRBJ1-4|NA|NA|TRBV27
TGTGCCAGCAGTTTATATGAGGTTCGCTGGGAAGTAAGGAATGAAAAACTGTTTTTT
CASSLYEVRWEVRNEKLFF
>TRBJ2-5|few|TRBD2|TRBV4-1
TGCGCCAGCAGCCAAGATTATACTAGCGGGAGAAGGTTGGACTTC
CASSQDYTSGRRLDF
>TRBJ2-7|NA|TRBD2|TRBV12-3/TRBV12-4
TGTGCCAGCAGTGTAGCGGGGGGTCTACCCTACGAGCAGTACTTC
CASSVAGGLPYEQYF
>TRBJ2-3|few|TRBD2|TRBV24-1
TGTGCCACCAGTGACAACACCGGGACTAGATCCACAGATACGCAGTATTTT
CATSDNTGTRSTDTQYF
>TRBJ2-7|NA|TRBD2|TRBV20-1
TGCAGTGCTAGACCGGGAGGCGAGGAGCAGTACTTC
CSARPGGEEQYF
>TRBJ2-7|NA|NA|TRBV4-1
TGCGCCAGCAGCCACGGACGGGGTTGGGAGCAGTACTTC
CASSHGRGWEQYF
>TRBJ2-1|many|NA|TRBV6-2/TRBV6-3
TGTGCCAGCAGTTCGGATCGGTATGAGCAGTTCTTC
CASSSDRYEQFF
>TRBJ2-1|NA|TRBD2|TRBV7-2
TGTGCCAGCAGCGCGGGACTAGCGGGGGGTTGGAATGAGCAGTTCTTC
CASSAGLAGGWNEQFF
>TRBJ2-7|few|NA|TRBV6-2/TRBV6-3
TGTGCCAGCAGTAAGTGGCCAAGAACAGGCCAAAACGAGCAGTACTTC
CASSKWPRTGQNEQYF
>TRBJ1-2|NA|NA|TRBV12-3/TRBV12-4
TGTGCCAGCAGTTTCTGGGAGATCGCGGATGGCTACACCTTC
CASSFWEIADGYTF
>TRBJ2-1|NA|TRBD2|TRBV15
TGTGCCACCTCGGCGGGAGCTGTGGATGAGCAGTTCTTC
CATSAGAVDEQFF